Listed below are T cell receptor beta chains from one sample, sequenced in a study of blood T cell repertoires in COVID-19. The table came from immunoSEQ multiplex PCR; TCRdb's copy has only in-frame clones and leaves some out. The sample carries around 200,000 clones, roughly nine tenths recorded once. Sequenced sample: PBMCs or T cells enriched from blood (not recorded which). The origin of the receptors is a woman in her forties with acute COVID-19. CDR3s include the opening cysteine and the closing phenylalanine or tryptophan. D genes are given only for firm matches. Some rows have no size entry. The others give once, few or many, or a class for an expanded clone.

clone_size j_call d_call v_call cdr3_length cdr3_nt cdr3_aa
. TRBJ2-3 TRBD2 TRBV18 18 TGTGCCAGCTCACGCTGGACTAGCGGGAGAGAAAGCACAGATACGCAGTATTTT CASSRWTSGRESTDTQYF
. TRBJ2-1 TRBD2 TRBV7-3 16 TGTGCCAGCAGCCTAAGTGCACTAGCGGGTTACAATGAGCAGTTCTTC CASSLSALAGYNEQFF
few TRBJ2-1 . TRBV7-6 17 TGTGCCAGCAGCCCTTACGGGGGGCCGAGCTCCTACAATGAGCAGTTCTTC CASSPYGGPSSYNEQFF
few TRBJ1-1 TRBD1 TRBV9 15 TGTGCCAGCAGCCCCAGGACAGGGGGTGGTGCTGAAGCTTTCTTT CASSPRTGGGAEAFF
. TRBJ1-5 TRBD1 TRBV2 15 TGTGCCAGCAGCCGAGACAGGGGCCAGAGTCAGCCCCAGCATTTT CASSRDRGQSQPQHF
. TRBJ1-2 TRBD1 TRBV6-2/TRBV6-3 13 TGTGCCAGCAGCAATCGACAGGGAGGAGGCTACACCTTC CASSNRQGGGYTF
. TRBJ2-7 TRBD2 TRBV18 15 TGTGCCAGCTCTTCTAGCGGGGGTAGCTCCTACGAGCAGTACTTC CASSSSGGSSYEQYF
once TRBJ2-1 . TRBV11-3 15 TGTGCCAGCAGCTTAGCTTTTGAGGGTAAAAATGAGCAGTTCTTC CASSLAFEGKNEQFF
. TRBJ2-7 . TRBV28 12 TGTGCCAGCCTAAGAAGTACCTACGAGCAGTACTTC CASLRSTYEQYF
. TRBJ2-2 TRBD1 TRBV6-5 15 TGTGCCAGCAAAGAGGACAGGGCTTACACCGGGGAGCTGTTTTTT CASKEDRAYTGELFF
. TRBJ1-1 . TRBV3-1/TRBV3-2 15 TGTGCCAGCAGCCAAGCTAACAGGTTTAGAACTGAAGCTTTCTTT CASSQANRFRTEAFF
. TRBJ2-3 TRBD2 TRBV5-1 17 TGCGCCAGCAGCCCTCGAGTATCGGCTAGCGGGAGCTATACGCAGTATTTT CASSPRVSASGSYTQYF
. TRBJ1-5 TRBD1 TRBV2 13 TGTGCCAGCGGACAGGGGGCAAGTCAGCCCCAGCATTTT CASGQGASQPQHF
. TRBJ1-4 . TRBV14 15 TGTGCCAGCAGCCAAGGGTTAAGATTTGGCGAAAAACTGTTTTTT CASSQGLRFGEKLFF
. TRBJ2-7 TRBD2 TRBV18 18 TGTGCCAGCTCATCAACCGGGACTAGCGGGGGTCACTCCTACGAGCAGTACTTC CASSSTGTSGGHSYEQYF
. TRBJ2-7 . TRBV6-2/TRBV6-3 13 TGTGCCAGCAGTTACTCCCTACTTTACGAGCAGTACTTC CASSYSLLYEQYF
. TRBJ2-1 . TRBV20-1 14 TGCAGTGCTAGTTTTGGCGGGACCGGCAATGAGCAGTTCTTC CSASFGGTGNEQFF
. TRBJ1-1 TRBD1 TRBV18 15 TGTGCCAGCTCACCGTCTACAGGGGGTGGCACTGAAGCTTTCTTT CASSPSTGGGTEAFF
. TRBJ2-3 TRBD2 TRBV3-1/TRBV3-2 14 TGTGCCAGCGAGAACTTAGCGGGAACAGATACGCAGTATTTT CASENLAGTDTQYF
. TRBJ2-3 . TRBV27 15 TGTGCCAGCAGTGCGGTAATCCGTAGCACAGATACGCAGTATTTT CASSAVIRSTDTQYF
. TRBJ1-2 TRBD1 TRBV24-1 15 TGTGCCACCAGTGACAGGACAGGGCTTGGTTCGGGCTACACCTTC CATSDRTGLGSGYTF
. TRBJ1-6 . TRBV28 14 TGTGCCAGCAACCTTCCCGGGGGAAATTCACCCCTCCACTTT CASNLPGGNSPLHF
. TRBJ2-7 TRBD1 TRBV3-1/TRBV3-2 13 TGTGCCAGTTCGGGGACAGGGGACGGCGAGCAGTACTTC CASSGTGDGEQYF
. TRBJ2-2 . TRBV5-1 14 TGCGCCAGCAGCTTAACGACAGGTAGCGGGGAGCTGTTTTTT CASSLTTGSGELFF
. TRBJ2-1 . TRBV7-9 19 TGTGCCAGCAGCCAATTCCCGGGGGTAATAGTTGGAAGAACAAATGAGCAGTTCTTC CASSQFPGVIVGRTNEQFF
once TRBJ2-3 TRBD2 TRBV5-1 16 TGCGCCAGCAGCTTGTCAAGCGGGGGATACACAGATACGCAGTATTTT CASSLSSGGYTDTQYF
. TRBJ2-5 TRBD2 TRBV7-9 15 TGTGCCAGCAGGCGAAGGACTAGCGGGACAGAGACCCAGTACTTC CASRRRTSGTETQYF
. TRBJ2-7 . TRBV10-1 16 TGCGCCAGCAGTTTAAGGACAGCCGCACCTATCTACGAGCAGTACTTC CASSLRTAAPIYEQYF
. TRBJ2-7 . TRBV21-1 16 TGTGCCAGCAGGCTACGAATCCGGGACAGGGTCTACGAGCAGTACTTC CASRLRIRDRVYEQYF
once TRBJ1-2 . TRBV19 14 TGTGCCAGTACCAATCTACTGGGCAACTATGGCTACACCTTC CASTNLLGNYGYTF
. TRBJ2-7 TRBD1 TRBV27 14 TGTGCCAGCAGTTTATCCCAGGGGGAGTACGAGCAGTACTTC CASSLSQGEYEQYF
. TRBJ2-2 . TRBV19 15 TGTGCCAGTACCCGTCCGGGTAGCGGCGCCGGGGAGCTGTTTTTT CASTRPGSGAGELFF
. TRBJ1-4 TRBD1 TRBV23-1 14 TGCGCCAGCAGTCTAGGGGGCAACGGGGAAAAACTGTTTTTT CASSLGGNGEKLFF
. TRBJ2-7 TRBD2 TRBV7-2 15 TGTGCCAGCAGTCGTCTAGCGGTGAGCTCCTACGAGCAGTACTTC CASSRLAVSSYEQYF
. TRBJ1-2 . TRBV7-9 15 TGTGCCAGCAGCTTCTCCCGGACAGCCAACTATGGCTACACCTTC CASSFSRTANYGYTF
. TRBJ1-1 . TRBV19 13 TGTGCCAGTAGTATTGAGGAGGACACTGAAGCTTTCTTT CASSIEEDTEAFF
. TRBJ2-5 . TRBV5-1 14 TGCGCCAGCAGCATCGACTCGGAAGTGGAGACCCAGTACTTC CASSIDSEVETQYF
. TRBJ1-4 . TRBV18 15 TGTGCCAGCTCACGATCAGGTTCAACTAATGAAAAACTGTTTTTT CASSRSGSTNEKLFF
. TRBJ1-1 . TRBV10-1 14 TGCGCCAGCAGTGCCGGGTCTCTGAACACTGAAGCTTTCTTT CASSAGSLNTEAFF
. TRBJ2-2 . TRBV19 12 TGTGCCAGTAGAGACAGCAACAGGGAGCTGTTTTTT CASRDSNRELFF
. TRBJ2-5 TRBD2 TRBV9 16 TGTGCCAGCAGCGGCACTAGCGGGAGTCTCAAAGAGACCCAGTACTTC CASSGTSGSLKETQYF
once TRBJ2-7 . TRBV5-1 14 TGCGCCAGCAGCCCTACGGGAAGCTCCTACGAGCAGTACTTC CASSPTGSSYEQYF
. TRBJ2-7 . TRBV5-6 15 TGTGCCAGCAGTTTCGGAGACAGATTCTCCTACGAGCAGTACTTC CASSFGDRFSYEQYF
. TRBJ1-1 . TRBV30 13 TGTGCCTGCTGGATGGGCGGGCGGACTGAAGCTTTCTTT CACWMGGRTEAFF
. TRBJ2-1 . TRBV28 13 TGTGCCAGCAGTTCCCAGACTCACAATGAGCAGTTCTTC CASSSQTHNEQFF